These 29 T cell receptor beta chains were sequenced from one sample in a study of brain T cells in children with intractable seizures. Sequenced by immunoSEQ multiplex PCR; TCRdb stores in-frame clones only, minus some. The sample has 340,000 or so clones, 93% seen once; the top ten hold around 6%. Specified time point: blood from clinic visit 5 months post-surgery; TSC patient then seizure free. Material: peripheral blood, obtained less than 6 months after surgery. Every receptor here comes from a boy under three years old with tuberous sclerosis and intractable seizures.

The chain recombines TRBV5-1 with TRBJ1-2; D call uncertain. The CDR3 extends over 14 amino acids. Germline assignment: CDR1 SGHRS and CDR2 YFSETQ. V dropped 4 bases and J dropped 4 bases, with 14 bases sitting between them. CDR3 in DNA: TGCGCCAGCAGCCTACCCGACGTTTCCTATGGCTACACCTTC. It specifies CASSLPDVSYGYTF.

This chain joins TRBV10-3 and TRBJ2-5; a weak D match, TRBD1 (5 bases). The V and J ends lost 0 bases and 5 bases respectively, with 13 bases between them. CDR1 ENHRY and CDR2 SYGVKD come from the germline V gene. This CDR3 is built from 15 residues. The CDR3 reads CAISESRQGQETQYF. The CDR3 coding sequence is TGTGCCATCAGTGAGTCAAGGCAGGGCCAGGAGACCCAGTACTTC.

The chain combines TRBV19 with TRBJ1-2, with 8 bases lining up with TRBD1. V lost 3 bases to trimming and J lost 7 bases; unmatched junction nucleotides: 10. The V gene's germline CDR1 is LNHDA and CDR2 SQIVND (reference sequence). CDR3 length: 15 amino acids. CDR3 region: CASSIVGQGGLGYTF. CDR3 DNA: TGTGCCAGTAGTATTGTAGGACAGGGAGGGCTTGGCTACACCTTC. Variable domain in full (rest from reference TRBV19 and TRBJ1-2): DGGITQSPKYLFRKEGQNVTLSCEQNLNHDAMYWYRQDPGQGLRLIYYSQIVNDFQKGDIAEGYSVSREKKESFPLTVTSAQKNPTAFYLCASSIVGQGGLGYTFGSGTRLTVV.

This clone was recorded once. CDR3 bases: TGCGCCAGCAGTGGGGGGCAGAGCGAGCAGTACTTC. Protein: CASSGGQSEQYF. This chain uses TRBV10-2 with TRBJ2-7, with a tentative D call TRBD1 (6 bases). The V end was cut by 4 bases, the J end by 6 bases, with 10 bases between. The CDR3 spans 12 residues. Per germline, CDR1 WSHSY and CDR2 SAAADI.

This clone was detected only once. This CDR3 reads CASSAGGYGYTF. CDR3 nucleotide sequence: TGCGCCAGCAGCGCCGGGGGGTATGGCTACACCTTC. The gene calls are TRBV5-1 and TRBJ1-2; the D gene is possibly TRBD1 (5 bases). The CDR3 sequence is 12 residues long. With 4 bases removed from V and 5 bases from J, the gap between germline ends came to 9 bases. The germline CDR1 and CDR2 sequences are SGHRS and YFSETQ.

CDR3 sequence reads: CASSYSIPSRNTEAFF. The CDR3 DNA follows: TGTGCCAGTAGTTATTCCATTCCCTCCAGGAACACTGAAGCTTTCTTT. The chain carries TRBV19 and TRBJ1-1; D gene ambiguous. CDR1 LNHDA and CDR2 SQIVND come from the germline V gene (reference sequence). Trimming removed 5 bases at V and 1 base at J, with 17 bases between. The length of the CDR3 is 16 residues.

For this clone: The same CDR3 can be traced to other DNA sequences in this sample. The genes are TRBV3-1 (or the pseudogene TRBV3-2) and TRBJ1-6, with no clear D. The CDR3 length is 15 residues. V lost 4 bases and J 1 base, leaving 8 bases between the germline ends. Germline values: CDR1 LGHDT, CDR2 YNNKEL (reference sequence). CDR3 loop: CASSPAGSYNSPLHF. The CDR3 region has the DNA TGTGCCAGCAGCCCCGCCGGGTCCTATAATTCACCCCTCCACTTT.

The rearrangement links TRBV5-1 to TRBJ2-1; TRBD2 matches at 7 bases. The V and J ends lost 4 bases and 0 bases, in that order; junction bases with no gene match: 13. From germline, CDR1 is SGHRS and CDR2 YFSETQ. The CDR3 sequence is 18 residues long. The CDR3 nucleotides read TGCGCCAGCAGCCCCAGACTAGCCCGTACTAGCTCCTACAATGAGCAGTTCTTC. It specifies CASSPRLARTSSYNEQFF.

The chain links TRBV19 to TRBJ2-1; the match to TRBD2 covers 9 bases. V was clipped by 6 bases and J by 7 bases; unmatched bases: 4. The germline gives CDR1 LNHDA, CDR2 SQIVND (reference sequence). CDR3 length: 13 amino acids. The CDR3 sequence is CASRQREENEQFF. In DNA form, the CDR3 reads TGTGCCAGTAGACAGCGGGAGGAGAATGAGCAGTTCTTC.

The chain's CDR3 is CASGLTLTGTGGLPYSGANVLTF. In DNA form, the CDR3 reads TGTGCTAGTGGTTTGACACTTACCGGGACAGGGGGCCTACCTTACTCTGGGGCCAACGTCCTGACTTTC. The chain employs TRBV12-5 and TRBJ2-6; the match to TRBD1 covers 12 bases. V was pared by 2 bases and J by 0 bases, with 17 bases of the junction left unmatched. In germline, CDR1 is LGHNT, CDR2 FRNRAP. The CDR3 is 23 amino acids.

This chain links TRBV13 with TRBJ2-3; 8 nucleotides agree with TRBD2. The CDR3 runs 16 residues. V was clipped by 4 bases and J by 0 bases; unmatched bases: 6. Germline-derived CDR1 and CDR2 are PRHDT and FYEKMQ (reference sequence). DNA of the CDR3: TGTGCCAGCAGCTCAACCTCTAGCGGGAGCACAGATACGCAGTATTTT. It yields the protein CASSSTSSGSTDTQYF.

This clone was recorded once. The rearrangement joins TRBV9 to TRBJ2-3; no clear D gene. This CDR3 is 16 amino acids long. Trimming pared 2 bases from V and 1 base from J, leaving 14 bases between. The germline gives CDR1 SGDLS, CDR2 YYNGEE. The CDR3 DNA is TGTGCCAGCAGCGTGGGTGCAAATCATGGCACAGATACGCAGTATTTT. This codes for CASSVGANHGTDTQYF.

The V gene is TRBV6-2 or TRBV6-3, the J gene TRBJ1-5; TRBD1 might be the D (5 bases). This CDR3 spans 16 amino acids. Germline loops: CDR1 MNHEY, CDR2 SVGEGT. V lost 4 bases to trimming and J lost 2 bases, with 15 bases between them. The CDR3 here is CASSLSEGRRNQPQHF. CDR3 sequence (DNA): TGTGCCAGCAGTTTGTCAGAGGGACGGCGCAATCAGCCCCAGCATTTT.

Comment on this clone: Distinct nucleotide sequences in the sample also encode this CDR3. V and J are TRBV5-1 and TRBJ2-1, with TRBD2 matching over 9 bases. The CDR3 sequence is 15 residues long. J gave up 7 bases and V 0 bases, and 5 bases lay outside the gene matches. Germline CDR1 and CDR2: SGHRS and YFSETQ. In DNA, the CDR3 is TGCGCCAGCAGCTTGGAAGCGGGAGGAAGAAATGAGCAGTTCTTC. As protein: CASSLEAGGRNEQFF.

V gene TRBV6-4 combines with J gene TRBJ1-1; possibly TRBD1 for D (5 bases). Trimming took 3 bases from V and 5 from J, leaving 16 bases between them. In germline, CDR1 is MRHNA, CDR2 SNTAGT. This CDR3 comprises 15 residues. The CDR3 reads CASSEIWGPGTEAFF. Written as DNA, the CDR3 is TGTGCCAGCAGTGAGATTTGGGGCCCGGGAACTGAAGCTTTCTTT.

The V and J genes are TRBV6-1 and TRBJ1-5, with 7 bases lining up with TRBD1. The ends lost 2 bases at V and 7 bases at J; junction bases unmatched: 5. The CDR3 is 14 amino acids. CDR1 and CDR2 from the germline V gene are MNHNS and SASEGT. Here the CDR3 reads CASSENPQGQPQHF. In DNA, the CDR3 is TGTGCCAGCAGTGAAAACCCACAGGGGCAGCCCCAGCATTTT.

The chain couples TRBV12-3 or TRBV12-4 to TRBJ2-3; D is undetermined. V gave up 3 bases and J gave up 8 bases, with 12 bases separating them. CDR3 length equals 13 residues. The CDR3 region is CASSLDDEGTQYF. CDR3 coding DNA: TGTGCCAGCAGTTTGGACGACGAAGGTACGCAGTATTTT.

The rearrangement uses TRBV20-1 and TRBJ1-6; D gene uncertain. CDR3 size: 12 residues. Germline V gene lookup returns CDR1 DFQATT and CDR2 SNEGSKA (reference sequence). V dropped 3 bases and J dropped 12 bases, with 12 bases sitting between them. DNA for the CDR3: TGCAGTGCTAGTTCGGGAACGAGACCCCTCCACTTT. This gives the protein CSASSGTRPLHF.

The chain recombines TRBV29-1 with TRBJ1-2; no definite D call. Germline CDR1 is SQVTM and CDR2 is ANQGSEA. The CDR3 loop spans 11 amino acids. V was clipped by 4 bases and J by 4 bases, with 7 bases between them. The CDR3 bases are TGCAGCGTTGGAGAGTTCTATGGCTACACCTTC. Its translation is CSVGEFYGYTF.

The chain couples TRBV5-1 to TRBJ1-1, with D possibly being TRBD1 (6 bases). CDR1 is SGHRS, CDR2 YFSETQ, per germline. The CDR3 runs 14 residues. V shed 4 bases and J shed 1 base, with 11 bases lying between them. CDR3 residues: CASSPQTGNTEAFF. The CDR3 nucleotides are TGCGCCAGCAGCCCGCAGACAGGGAACACTGAAGCTTTCTTT.

A single count supports this clone. J is TRBJ2-1 and V is TRBV27, with 8 bases lining up with TRBD2. With V trimmed by 4 bases and J by 9 bases, 20 bases remained unmatched. CDR3 size: 18 residues. In germline, CDR1 is MNHEY, CDR2 SMNVEV (reference sequence). The CDR3, as DNA: TGTGCCAGCAGTTCAACCTCCAGCGGGGGCCCGACCGTGGGTGAGCAGTTCTTC. Its protein product is CASSSTSSGGPTVGEQFF.

The J gene is TRBJ2-3, the V gene TRBV7-6, with D hard to call. Per germline, CDR1 SGHVS and CDR2 FNYEAQ. This CDR3 spans 13 amino acids. V lost 2 bases to trimming and J lost 3 bases, with 6 bases between them. Here the CDR3 reads CASSLWPTDTQYF. The CDR3, as DNA: TGTGCCAGCAGCTTATGGCCAACAGATACGCAGTATTTT.

This chain links TRBV14 with TRBJ2-3; 8 nucleotides align to TRBD1. Trimming at V came to 4 bases and at J to 4 bases, leaving 13 bases not matched to a gene. The CDR3 totals 17 residues. Germline loops: CDR1 SGHDN, CDR2 FVKESK. CDR3 region: CASSPLPDRALPDTQYF. CDR3 sequence (DNA): TGTGCCAGCAGCCCCCTCCCGGACAGGGCCCTCCCAGATACGCAGTATTTT.

The rearrangement links TRBV6-1 to TRBJ2-7, with D unclear. Germline CDR1 reads MNHNS; CDR2 reads SASEGT. The CDR3 extends over 14 amino acids. V shed 2 bases and J shed 0 bases, with 8 bases lying between them. CDR3 in DNA: TGTGCCAGCAGTGAATTGCGGTCCTCCTACGAGCAGTACTTC. It translates to CASSELRSSYEQYF.

The gene calls are TRBV7-9 and TRBJ1-2; D is possibly TRBD1 (5 bases). The CDR3 is 15 amino acids. Germline CDR1 and CDR2: SEHNR and FQNEAQ (reference sequence). Trimming removed 6 bases from V and 0 bases from J, with 14 bases in between. For the CDR3, the DNA is TGTGCCAGCAGTTACTCAGGGTCCGCTAACTATGGCTACACCTTC. Its translation is CASSYSGSANYGYTF.

The genes are TRBV4-1 and TRBJ2-3; 11 bases are a match to TRBD2. The length of the CDR3 is 16 residues. V dropped 1 base and J dropped 2; count of bases not matched to a gene: 2. The germline gives CDR1 MGHRA, CDR2 YSYEKL. The CDR3 DNA follows: TGCGCCAGCAGCCAAGTGACTAGCGGGGTCACAGATACGCAGTATTTT. This codes for CASSQVTSGVTDTQYF.

This sequence joins TRBV7-8 and TRBJ2-1; D unclear. CDR3 length: 17 amino acids. CDR1 SGHVS and CDR2 FQNEAQ come from the germline V gene. V was trimmed by 5 bases and J by 0 bases, leaving 17 bases between them. CDR3 nucleotides: TGTGCCAGCAGCCCGTTTGTTGTACCGAGCTCCTACAATGAGCAGTTCTTC. It encodes CASSPFVVPSSYNEQFF.

V usage is TRBV5-6 and J usage is TRBJ1-5, with D uncertain. CDR3 length: 13 amino acids. The V gene lost 2 bases and the J gene lost 2 bases, with 5 bases spanning the gap. Germline lookup yields CDR1 SGHDT and CDR2 YYEEEE. The CDR3 nucleotides are TGTGCCAGCAGCTTACCGGGCAATCAGCCCCAGCATTTT. Amino acids: CASSLPGNQPQHF.

The gene calls are TRBV6-2 or TRBV6-3 and TRBJ1-5, with 9 positions matching TRBD1. The J segment lost 0 bases and the V segment lost 6 bases, leaving 15 bases of the junction unmatched. Germline CDR1 and CDR2: MNHEY and SVGEGT. The CDR3 is made up of 19 amino acids. As DNA, the CDR3 is TGTGCCAGCAGCTGGGACAGGGTAAAACCTAATCATAGCAATCAGCCCCAGCATTTT. It yields the protein CASSWDRVKPNHSNQPQHF.